These 4 T cell receptor beta chains were all obtained from the same sample, sequenced in a study of T cells in localized non-small cell lung cancer. Measured with immunoSEQ multiplex PCR; TCRdb has only the in-frame clones, and not every one. This table has over 45,000 clones, about 80% appearing once. Sequencing used peripheral blood, obtained before any cancer treatment. Source of these receptors: a man aged 35 to 69 with stage I squamous cell lung carcinoma.

The V gene is TRBV4-2, the J gene TRBJ1-5, with a weak D call TRBD1 (5 bases). Germline V gives CDR1 LGHNA, CDR2 YNFKEQ. CDR3 length: 14 residues. The V end was cut by 4 bases, the J end by 2 bases, with 9 bases between. The CDR3 loop is CASSRMGGNQPQHF. DNA for the CDR3: TGTGCCAGCAGCCGAATGGGGGGCAATCAGCCCCAGCATTTT.

CDR3 sequence (DNA): TGTGCCACCAGCAGAGATACAGGGGCAGATACGCAGTATTTT. The encoded protein is CATSRDTGADTQYF. V usage is TRBV15 and J usage is TRBJ2-3; TRBD1 aligns across 7 bases. From germline, CDR1 is LNHNV and CDR2 YYDKDF (reference sequence). The CDR3 runs 14 residues. V trimming: 0 bases; J trimming: 4 bases; junction bases outside the gene matches: 1.

The sample holds one count of this clone. The rearrangement uses TRBV6-5 and TRBJ1-6; 7 bases map to TRBD1. V trimming: 7 bases; J trimming: 7 bases; junction bases outside the gene matches: 10. Germline loops: CDR1 MNHEY, CDR2 SVGAGI. The CDR3 runs 15 residues. The CDR3 bases are TGTGCCAGCACCGGCCAACAGGGGAAGAATTCACCCCTCCACTTT. Translated, it gives CASTGQQGKNSPLHF.

This clone was picked up a small number of times. The chain employs TRBV10-3 and TRBJ1-1, with 9 bases aligning to TRBD1. CDR3 length: 15 amino acids. Germline trimming cut 6 bases from V and 4 bases from J; bases unmatched to any gene: 9. In germline, CDR1 is ENHRY, CDR2 SYGVKD. The DNA for the CDR3 is TGTGCCATCAGGGCGCCGGGACAGGGTAGCACTGAAGCTTTCTTT. Translating gives CAIRAPGQGSTEAFF.